These 25 T cell receptor beta chains share one sample of origin, sequenced in a study of beta chain features in type 1 diabetes. Expressed TCRB transcripts were sequenced because the entire RNA isolate underwent reverse transcription. This table comes from immunoSEQ multiplex PCR, and its TCRdb copy is limited to in-frame clones, with some not included. In the table there are about 360,000 clones, about 12% of which are singletons. The sequencing input was naive CD4+ T cells from blood. These receptors were collected from a man between 18 and 29 years old in good health.

This chain links TRBV6-6 with TRBJ1-5, with D possibly matching TRBD1 (5 bases). CDR1 and CDR2 from the germline V gene are MNHNY and SVGAGI (reference sequence). This CDR3 has 14 residues. V lost 3 bases and J 9 bases, leaving 15 bases between the germline ends. CDR3 residues: CASSYRTPFWPQHF. The DNA for the CDR3 is TGTGCCAGCAGTTATCGGACACCGTTTTGGCCCCAGCATTTT.

The chain joins TRBV9 to TRBJ2-1; D possibly corresponds to TRBD1 (5 bases). V was shortened by 0 bases and J by 2 bases, with 24 bases between the two germline ends. The CDR3 contains 20 residues. Germline values: CDR1 SGDLS, CDR2 YYNGEE. The CDR3 nucleotides are TGTGCCAGCAGCGTAGACCCCCTCACGAAGGCAGGGCTCCCCTACAATGAGCAGTTCTTC. Its translation: CASSVDPLTKAGLPYNEQFF.

About this clone itself: The final CDR3 position lacks the conserved phenylalanine or tryptophan, pointing to a likely read error. The DNA is left out, because the CDR3 cannot be placed on it with certainty; the CDR3 is given as TCRdb lists it. This chain links TRBV7-2 with TRBJ2-7; TRBD2 is the table's D call, not checked against the DNA. Both ends counted, the CDR3 spans 13 residues. CDR1 and CDR2 from the germline V gene are SGHTA and FQGNSA. CDR3 sequence: CASSSTGGASLGI.

In its sample, this clone was seen many times. V is TRBV30 and J is TRBJ2-4, with TRBD2 as a possible D gene (6 bases). The CDR3 sequence is 14 residues long. Germline CDR1 GTSNPN, CDR2 SVGIG (reference sequence). V lost 5 bases and J lost 9, with 20 bases in between. The CDR3, as DNA: TGTGCCTGGGATCCCGGGACTGGCGACGGCATTCAGTACTTC. As protein: CAWDPGTGDGIQYF.

The chain carries TRBV29-1 and TRBJ2-7; a weak D match, TRBD2 (6 bases). The germline V gene encodes CDR1 SQVTM and CDR2 ANQGSEA. The CDR3 consists of 14 residues. V lost 6 bases, J lost 3 bases, and 18 bases lay in between. The CDR3 DNA reads as TGCAGCGTCCTGCCCCAGCTGGGAGGCTACGAGCAGTACTTC. Amino acids: CSVLPQLGGYEQYF.

V and J are TRBV7-9 and TRBJ1-4; 7 nucleotides align to TRBD1. This CDR3 contains 17 residues. Trimming took 2 bases from V and 2 from J; bases not matched to a gene: 8. The germline V gene has CDR1 SEHNR and CDR2 FQNEAQ (reference sequence). CDR3 amino acids: CASSLSLGTATNEKLFF. The CDR3 region has the DNA TGTGCCAGCAGCTTAAGCCTAGGGACAGCGACTAATGAAAAACTGTTTTTT.

The chain combines TRBV5-4 with TRBJ2-5, with TRBD2 identical over 8 bases. V was pared by 4 bases and J by 1 base, with 9 bases of the junction left unmatched. CDR1 and CDR2 from the germline V gene are SGHNT and YYREEE (reference sequence). This CDR3 contains 16 residues. The CDR3: CASSPSGGDSQETQYF. The CDR3 DNA reads TGTGCCAGCAGCCCCTCGGGAGGGGACTCCCAAGAGACCCAGTACTTC.

The chain couples TRBV2 to TRBJ2-3; 10 nucleotides agree with TRBD1. From germline, CDR1 is SNHLY and CDR2 FYNNEI. CDR3 size: 16 residues. The junction had 11 bases not matched to a gene; V was cut back by 5 bases and J by 6 bases. CDR3 sequence (DNA): TGTGCCAGCAGTCTCATACGGGGACAGGGGATCGATACGCAGTATTTT. Its translation is CASSLIRGQGIDTQYF.

This chain links TRBV9 with TRBJ2-2, with unresolved D. CDR1 is SGDLS and CDR2 is YYNGEE in the germline V gene. V dropped 3 bases and J dropped 4 bases, with 16 bases sitting between them. CDR3 size: 16 residues. The CDR3 nucleotides are TGTGCCAGCAGCGCTGGTAATGTCAGGTCCACCGGGGAGCTGTTTTTT. This gives the protein CASSAGNVRSTGELFF.

Only a few counts were recorded for this clone. The gene calls are TRBV30 and TRBJ2-6; a possible D gene is TRBD1 (5 bases). Trimming took 0 bases from V and 2 from J, leaving 11 bases between them. Germline lookup yields CDR1 GTSNPN and CDR2 SVGIG (reference sequence). The CDR3 sequence is 16 residues long. CDR3 region: CAWSVGRVAGANVLTF. CDR3 DNA sequence: TGTGCCTGGAGTGTCGGCAGGGTGGCTGGGGCCAACGTCCTGACTTTC.

The genes are TRBV28 and TRBJ2-3; 9 positions agree with TRBD2. CDR1 and CDR2 (germline): MDHEN, SYDVKM. This CDR3 has 16 amino acids. Trimming cost V 5 bases and J 2 bases; bases outside gene matches: 8. The CDR3 here is CASSTRLAVFTDTQYF. The CDR3 DNA reads as TGTGCCAGCAGTACCCGACTAGCGGTGTTCACAGATACGCAGTATTTT.

The table lists this clone with a few counts. This sequence joins TRBV5-1 and TRBJ1-1, with 7 bases matching TRBD1. The CDR3 has 16 amino acids. V lost 4 bases and J lost 6; bases outside the gene matches: 15. Per germline, CDR1 SGHRS and CDR2 YFSETQ. The CDR3 is CASSAWDSNGLAEAFF. The CDR3 bases are TGCGCCAGCAGCGCCTGGGACAGCAACGGGCTGGCTGAAGCTTTCTTT.

Only a few counts were recorded for this clone. The chain joins TRBV28 to TRBJ2-7, with TRBD1 matching 7 bases. CDR3 length equals 13 residues. Per the germline V gene, CDR1 is MDHEN and CDR2 is SYDVKM. The V segment lost 5 bases and the J segment 4 bases; nucleotides outside the gene matches: 5. In DNA, the CDR3 is TGTGCCAGCAGTCAGGGGACAGAATACGAGCAGTACTTC. Translation: CASSQGTEYEQYF.

The chain recombines TRBV4-3 with TRBJ1-3; TRBD1 aligns across 7 bases. V trimming: 4 bases; J trimming: 2 bases; junction bases outside the gene matches: 11. In germline, CDR1 is LGHNA, CDR2 YSLEER. The CDR3 loop spans 17 amino acids. CDR3 sequence (DNA): TGCGCCAGCAGCCTAAGTAGGGACACAGGGGCTGGAAACACCATATATTTT. This sequence encodes CASSLSRDTGAGNTIYF.

This clone was observed a handful of times. This rearrangement joins TRBV5-4 to TRBJ2-3, with 9 bases identical to TRBD1. V lost 4 bases, J lost 6 bases, and 3 bases stayed unmatched. Germline CDR1 reads SGHNT; CDR2 reads YYREEE (reference sequence). The CDR3 totals 13 residues. The chain's CDR3 is CASSQTGGDTQYF. The CDR3 nucleotides read TGTGCCAGCAGCCAGACAGGGGGGGATACGCAGTATTTT. Combining the CDR3 with reference TRBV5-4 and TRBJ2-3 gives the whole variable domain ETGVTQSPTHLIKTRGQQVTLRCSSQSGHNTVSWYQQALGQGPQFIFQYYREEENGRGNFPPRFSGLQFPNYSSELNVNALELDDSALYLCASSQTGGDTQYFGPGTRLTVL.

This clone has a handful of counts. The rearrangement links TRBV7-2 to TRBJ2-2, with D perhaps matching TRBD2 (6 bases). Germline lookup yields CDR1 SGHTA and CDR2 FQGNSA. This CDR3 spans 16 amino acids. Trimming took off 1 base at V and 6 bases at J, with 15 bases between the two ends. In DNA, the CDR3 is TGTGCCAGCAGCTTAGTCGGACTAAAGCCGGCCGGGGAGCTGTTTTTT. Protein sequence: CASSLVGLKPAGELFF.

This chain joins TRBV7-2 and TRBJ1-1; a weak D match, TRBD1 (6 bases). Germline V gene sequence: CDR1 SGHTA, CDR2 FQGNSA. Trimming shortened V by 6 bases and J by 5 bases, and 16 bases separated the two germline ends. The CDR3 contains 14 residues. As DNA, the CDR3 is TGTGCCAGCAGAAGGGACAATGGATGGACTGAAGCTTTCTTT. Its translation is CASRRDNGWTEAFF.

The table lists this clone with a few counts. V and J are TRBV2 and TRBJ1-1; possible D gene TRBD1, 5 bases. This CDR3 is 14 amino acids long. CDR1 and CDR2 (germline): SNHLY, FYNNEI. V lost 8 bases and J 1 base, leaving 14 bases between the germline ends. CDR3 DNA sequence: TGTGCCAGCCTTGTCCAGACAGCGAACACTGAAGCTTTCTTT. It translates to CASLVQTANTEAFF.

This chain links TRBV5-1 with TRBJ1-5; D call uncertain. CDR3 size: 13 residues. In germline, CDR1 is SGHRS, CDR2 YFSETQ. Trimming removed 2 bases at V and 5 bases at J, with 8 bases between. The CDR3 DNA is TGCGCCAGCAGCTTCGGGGTAGATCAGCCCCAGCATTTT. It specifies CASSFGVDQPQHF.

There are a few counts of this clone. The rearrangement uses TRBV25-1 and TRBJ2-1; possible D gene TRBD1, 5 bases. CDR3 length: 14 amino acids. Germline V gene lookup returns CDR1 MGHDK and CDR2 SYGVNS. The V end lost 7 bases, the J end lost 4 bases, and 14 bases lay between the germline ends. The CDR3 DNA is TGTGCCAGCAATTCACAGGATCTATACAATGAGCAGTTCTTC. This codes for CASNSQDLYNEQFF.

The chain carries TRBV6-1 and TRBJ2-3; TRBD1 matches 8 bases. The CDR3 spans 14 residues. CDR1 is MNHNS, CDR2 SASEGT, per germline. With 7 bases clipped from V and 5 bases from J, the junction kept 8 bases outside the gene matches. The CDR3 protein is CASKPGQAGDTQYF. The CDR3 nucleotides read TGTGCCAGCAAACCGGGACAGGCCGGAGATACGCAGTATTTT.

CDR3 nucleotides: TGTGCCAGCAGCCTACAGGGTCGCTCTGGAAACACCATATATTTT. Protein sequence: CASSLQGRSGNTIYF. The V gene is TRBV6-5, the J gene TRBJ1-3; possible D gene TRBD1, 6 bases. The V end was cut by 6 bases, the J end by 0 bases, with 12 bases between. The CDR3 length is 15 residues. The V gene's germline CDR1 is MNHEY and CDR2 SVGAGI.

In this sample, this clone turned up a few times. The rearrangement uses TRBV5-1 and TRBJ1-6; no definite D call. The CDR3 consists of 13 residues. CDR1 SGHRS and CDR2 YFSETQ come from the germline V gene. V lost 0 bases, J lost 8 bases, and 6 bases lay in between. CDR3 residues: CASSLAGHSPLHF. The CDR3 bases are TGCGCCAGCAGCTTGGCAGGCCATTCACCCCTCCACTTT. The complete variable domain, with remaining parts taken from reference TRBV5-1 and TRBJ1-6, reads KAGVTQTPRYLIKTRGQQVTLSCSPISGHRSVSWYQQTPGQGLQFLFEYFSETQRNKGNFPGRFSGRQFSNSRSEMNVSTLELGDSALYLCASSLAGHSPLHFGNGTRLTVT.

This clone was found a few times. This rearrangement joins TRBV29-1 to TRBJ2-7; 7 bases map to TRBD2. CDR1 and CDR2 from the germline V gene are SQVTM and ANQGSEA. The CDR3 totals 15 residues. V dropped 0 bases and J dropped 0; count of bases not matched to a gene: 5. This CDR3 is CSVEDRRESSYEQYF. CDR3 sequence (DNA): TGCAGCGTTGAAGATCGGCGGGAGAGCTCCTACGAGCAGTACTTC.

V gene TRBV5-4 combines with J gene TRBJ2-5, with TRBD2 matching over 13 bases. The germline CDR1 and CDR2 sequences are SGHNT and YYREEE (reference sequence). The CDR3 is 16 amino acids. Unmatched junction bases numbered 7, after V lost 4 bases and J lost 4 bases. The DNA of the CDR3 is TGTGCCAGCAGCCGGACTAGCGGGAGTTGGGCAGAGACCCAGTACTTC. This translates into CASSRTSGSWAETQYF.